The rows below give T cell receptor beta chains drawn from one sample of a study of cytomegalovirus exposure and HLA in healthy donors. This table comes from immunoSEQ multiplex PCR, and its TCRdb copy is limited to in-frame clones, with some not included. Of about 43,000 clones listed, 60% to 80% are singletons. The material sequenced was PBMCs. The receptors come from a man between 25 and 39 years old in good health and CMV-seronegative. Both conserved end residues are part of each CDR3. D genes are given only for firm matches. Clone size is shown for a subset of rows, as once, few, many or a class of expanded clone.

j_call: TRBJ2-7
cdr3_length: 14
clone_size: few
d_call: NA
v_call: TRBV19
cdr3_nt: TGTGCCACAGGGGCCGTCGGAGGAGGCTACGAGCAGTACTTC
cdr3_aa: CATGAVGGGYEQYF

j_call: TRBJ2-7
cdr3_length: 14
clone_size: NA
d_call: TRBD1
v_call: TRBV5-1
cdr3_nt: TGCGCCAGCGCGAATTTCGGGACAGTTGACGAGCAGTACTTC
cdr3_aa: CASANFGTVDEQYF

j_call: TRBJ1-3
cdr3_length: 15
clone_size: NA
d_call: NA
v_call: TRBV11-2
cdr3_nt: TGTGCCAGCAGCAAGACCCCTCTAGCTGGAAACACCATATATTTT
cdr3_aa: CASSKTPLAGNTIYF

j_call: TRBJ2-1
cdr3_length: 13
clone_size: NA
d_call: TRBD2
v_call: TRBV19
cdr3_nt: TGTGCCAGTAGTAGGACTAGCTACAATGAGCAGTTCTTC
cdr3_aa: CASSRTSYNEQFF

j_call: TRBJ1-3
cdr3_length: 15
clone_size: NA
d_call: NA
v_call: TRBV5-5
cdr3_nt: TGTGCCAGCAGCCCCTACTGGAGCTCTGGAAACACCATATATTTT
cdr3_aa: CASSPYWSSGNTIYF

j_call: TRBJ2-1
cdr3_length: 13
clone_size: NA
d_call: NA
v_call: TRBV29-1
cdr3_nt: TGCAGCGGCCGTGAAGGGGCCTACAATGAGCAGTTCTTC
cdr3_aa: CSGREGAYNEQFF

j_call: TRBJ2-5
cdr3_length: 13
clone_size: NA
d_call: NA
v_call: TRBV21-1
cdr3_nt: TGTGCCAGCAGCCGACAATACCAAGAGACCCAGTACTTC
cdr3_aa: CASSRQYQETQYF

j_call: TRBJ1-1
cdr3_length: 14
clone_size: few
d_call: TRBD1
v_call: TRBV5-1
cdr3_nt: TGCGCCAGCAGTGAGGGACAGCCTGCTGGGGAAGCTTTCTTT
cdr3_aa: CASSEGQPAGEAFF

j_call: TRBJ2-1
cdr3_length: 13
clone_size: NA
d_call: NA
v_call: TRBV7-3
cdr3_nt: TGTGCCAGCAGCTGGTCGCTCGGGAATGAGCAGTTCTTC
cdr3_aa: CASSWSLGNEQFF

j_call: TRBJ2-1
cdr3_length: 16
clone_size: NA
d_call: TRBD1
v_call: TRBV9
cdr3_nt: TGTGCCAGCAGCGTAGGCGGGACAGGACCCTACAATGAGCAGTTCTTC
cdr3_aa: CASSVGGTGPYNEQFF

j_call: TRBJ2-7
cdr3_length: 15
clone_size: NA
d_call: TRBD1
v_call: TRBV27
cdr3_nt: TGTGCCAGCAGTTTATACGTGACAGGGGACTACGAGCAGTACTTC
cdr3_aa: CASSLYVTGDYEQYF

j_call: TRBJ1-5
cdr3_length: 15
clone_size: NA
d_call: TRBD1
v_call: TRBV5-8
cdr3_nt: TGTGCCAGCAGTTATATACAGGGGGCGGATCAGCCCCAGCATTTT
cdr3_aa: CASSYIQGADQPQHF

j_call: TRBJ1-6
cdr3_length: 15
clone_size: NA
d_call: NA
v_call: TRBV6-5
cdr3_nt: TGTGCCAGCAGATTCGAGGCTGACGGTAATTCACCCCTCCACTTT
cdr3_aa: CASRFEADGNSPLHF

j_call: TRBJ1-1
cdr3_length: 15
clone_size: few
d_call: NA
v_call: TRBV29-1
cdr3_nt: TGCAGCGCTGGGGGGGGCTGGGGTATGAACACTGAAGCTTTCTTT
cdr3_aa: CSAGGGWGMNTEAFF

j_call: TRBJ2-3
cdr3_length: 15
clone_size: NA
d_call: NA
v_call: TRBV5-6
cdr3_nt: TGTGCCAGCAGCCTCTTTTGGACAGACACAGATATGCAGTATTTT
cdr3_aa: CASSLFWTDTDMQYF

j_call: TRBJ2-3
cdr3_length: 16
clone_size: few
d_call: TRBD2
v_call: TRBV29-1
cdr3_nt: TGCAGCGTTGAAGATCGGACTAGCGGGAGCACAGATACGCAGTATTTT
cdr3_aa: CSVEDRTSGSTDTQYF

j_call: TRBJ2-3
cdr3_length: 15
clone_size: NA
d_call: NA
v_call: TRBV5-1
cdr3_nt: TGCGCCAGCAGCTGGGCAGCGGGCCTTGCTGATACGCAGTATTTT
cdr3_aa: CASSWAAGLADTQYF

j_call: TRBJ1-2
cdr3_length: 16
clone_size: NA
d_call: TRBD1
v_call: TRBV7-2
cdr3_nt: TGTGCCAGCAGCTTAGGAGGGACAGGGCGTCGCTATGGCTACACCTTC
cdr3_aa: CASSLGGTGRRYGYTF

j_call: TRBJ2-1
cdr3_length: 13
clone_size: NA
d_call: NA
v_call: TRBV7-2
cdr3_nt: TGTGCCAGCAGCTTAGCGCGGGCAAATGAGCAGTTCTTC
cdr3_aa: CASSLARANEQFF

j_call: TRBJ2-7
cdr3_length: 13
clone_size: NA
d_call: TRBD1
v_call: TRBV7-8
cdr3_nt: TGTGCTAGCAAGTTAGGACAGGCCTACGAGCAGTACTTC
cdr3_aa: CASKLGQAYEQYF

j_call: TRBJ1-4
cdr3_length: 16
clone_size: NA
d_call: NA
v_call: TRBV7-9
cdr3_nt: TGTTCCAGCAGCTTAGTCTCGGGATCAACTAATGAAAAACTGTTTTTT
cdr3_aa: CSSSLVSGSTNEKLFF

j_call: TRBJ1-4
cdr3_length: 15
clone_size: NA
d_call: TRBD1
v_call: TRBV19
cdr3_nt: TGTGCCAGTAGTATACGGGGGACAGGGTACGAAAAACTGTTTTTT
cdr3_aa: CASSIRGTGYEKLFF

j_call: TRBJ2-1
cdr3_length: 17
clone_size: NA
d_call: TRBD2
v_call: TRBV14
cdr3_nt: TGTGCCAGCAGCCAAGATCCCACTAGCGGGATATACAATGAGCAGTTCTTC
cdr3_aa: CASSQDPTSGIYNEQFF

j_call: TRBJ2-7
cdr3_length: 17
clone_size: NA
d_call: TRBD2
v_call: TRBV30
cdr3_nt: TGTGCCTGGACCCTCGCAGGGGCGGGAGGGCCCTATTACGAGCAGTACTTC
cdr3_aa: CAWTLAGAGGPYYEQYF

j_call: TRBJ2-1
cdr3_length: 15
clone_size: NA
d_call: TRBD2
v_call: TRBV5-1
cdr3_nt: TGCGCCAGCAGCACTAGCGGGAGTGACTACAATGAGCAGTTCTTC
cdr3_aa: CASSTSGSDYNEQFF

j_call: TRBJ1-2
cdr3_length: 14
clone_size: NA
d_call: TRBD1
v_call: TRBV7-3
cdr3_nt: TGTGCCAGCAGCCCTACAGGGGCCAACTATGGCTACACCTTC
cdr3_aa: CASSPTGANYGYTF

j_call: TRBJ2-5
cdr3_length: 17
clone_size: NA
d_call: TRBD2
v_call: TRBV5-1
cdr3_nt: TGCGCCAGCGGCCACGGGGAGCGGGAGTTGTGGGGAGAGACCCAGTACTTC
cdr3_aa: CASGHGERELWGETQYF

j_call: TRBJ1-2
cdr3_length: 15
clone_size: NA
d_call: TRBD1
v_call: TRBV10-3
cdr3_nt: TGTGCCATCAGTGATAGGGACAGGAATAACTATGGCTACACCTTC
cdr3_aa: CAISDRDRNNYGYTF

j_call: TRBJ2-2
cdr3_length: 16
clone_size: NA
d_call: TRBD2
v_call: TRBV10-2
cdr3_nt: TGCGCCAGCACCATGACTAGCGGGGCGAACACCGGGGAGCTGTTTTTT
cdr3_aa: CASTMTSGANTGELFF

j_call: TRBJ2-3
cdr3_length: 14
clone_size: NA
d_call: NA
v_call: TRBV11-3
cdr3_nt: TGTGCCAGCAGCTTAGGGGCGAGCACAGATACGCAGTATTTT
cdr3_aa: CASSLGASTDTQYF

j_call: TRBJ2-7
cdr3_length: 15
clone_size: few
d_call: NA
v_call: TRBV5-6
cdr3_nt: TGTGCCAGCAGCGGAAAGGTTGACAGTCTCTACGAGCAGTACTTC
cdr3_aa: CASSGKVDSLYEQYF

j_call: TRBJ2-3
cdr3_length: 16
clone_size: NA
d_call: NA
v_call: TRBV4-3
cdr3_nt: TGCGCCAGCAGCAGGGCAGGGGCACGCGGCACAGATACGCAGTATTTT
cdr3_aa: CASSRAGARGTDTQYF

j_call: TRBJ2-7
cdr3_length: 12
clone_size: NA
d_call: NA
v_call: TRBV7-3
cdr3_nt: TGTGCCAGCAGCTCGCTGACAGGAGAGCAGTACTTC
cdr3_aa: CASSSLTGEQYF

j_call: TRBJ2-2
cdr3_length: 16
clone_size: NA
d_call: NA
v_call: TRBV13
cdr3_nt: TGTGCCAGCAGCTGGGGTCGGACAGTCATAACCGGGGAGCTGTTTTTT
cdr3_aa: CASSWGRTVITGELFF

j_call: TRBJ1-2
cdr3_length: 20
clone_size: NA
d_call: NA
v_call: TRBV5-4
cdr3_nt: TGTGCCAGCGGGCCAGGGGTCAGGGAACGGTTACTGCAAAATAACTATGGCTACACCTTC
cdr3_aa: CASGPGVRERLLQNNYGYTF

j_call: TRBJ1-1
cdr3_length: 13
clone_size: NA
d_call: TRBD1
v_call: TRBV9
cdr3_nt: TGTGCCAGCAGCCCCTACGGACAGGGCGAAGCTTTCTTT
cdr3_aa: CASSPYGQGEAFF

j_call: TRBJ2-1
cdr3_length: 16
clone_size: NA
d_call: TRBD1
v_call: TRBV27
cdr3_nt: TGTGCCAGCAGTCTCACCCGGGGCAGGGGGCTTTGGGAGCAGTTCTTC
cdr3_aa: CASSLTRGRGLWEQFF

j_call: TRBJ2-3
cdr3_length: 15
clone_size: NA
d_call: TRBD1
v_call: TRBV4-3
cdr3_nt: TGCGCCAGCAGCCCAGGGCGACAGGGGACAGATACGCAGTATTTT
cdr3_aa: CASSPGRQGTDTQYF

j_call: TRBJ2-7
cdr3_length: 13
clone_size: NA
d_call: NA
v_call: TRBV7-2
cdr3_nt: TGTGCCAGCAGCTTGCGCGGAGCCTACGAGCAGTACTTC
cdr3_aa: CASSLRGAYEQYF

j_call: TRBJ2-5
cdr3_length: 15
clone_size: NA
d_call: NA
v_call: TRBV25-1
cdr3_nt: TGTGCCAGCAGTGAAGACGGGAGAATCATTGAGACCCAGTACTTC
cdr3_aa: CASSEDGRIIETQYF

j_call: TRBJ2-7
cdr3_length: 15
clone_size: NA
d_call: TRBD1
v_call: TRBV27
cdr3_nt: TGTGCCAGCAGTGTTGACAGGGATCGGGGTTACGAGCAGTACTTC
cdr3_aa: CASSVDRDRGYEQYF

j_call: TRBJ2-2
cdr3_length: 15
clone_size: few
d_call: TRBD1
v_call: TRBV11-3
cdr3_nt: TGTGCCAGCAGCTCTCACAGGGGGAGCACCGGGGAGCTGTTTTTT
cdr3_aa: CASSSHRGSTGELFF

j_call: TRBJ1-1
cdr3_length: 12
clone_size: once
d_call: NA
v_call: TRBV27
cdr3_nt: TGTGCCAGCAGTCCCCGGGGGTCTGAAGCTTTCTTT
cdr3_aa: CASSPRGSEAFF

j_call: TRBJ1-2
cdr3_length: 12
clone_size: NA
d_call: NA
v_call: TRBV2
cdr3_nt: TGTGCCAGCAGAGCGGACAGCTATGGCTACACCTTC
cdr3_aa: CASRADSYGYTF

j_call: TRBJ2-7
cdr3_length: 15
clone_size: NA
d_call: TRBD2
v_call: TRBV14
cdr3_nt: TGTGCCAGCAGCCGAGGACTAGGAGGGAAGGGCGAGCAGTACTTC
cdr3_aa: CASSRGLGGKGEQYF

j_call: TRBJ2-3
cdr3_length: 16
clone_size: few
d_call: TRBD2
v_call: TRBV10-1
cdr3_nt: TGCGCCAGCAGTAAGGGACTAGCGAAAAACACAGATACGCAGTATTTT
cdr3_aa: CASSKGLAKNTDTQYF

j_call: TRBJ2-7
cdr3_length: 15
clone_size: few
d_call: NA
v_call: TRBV11-1
cdr3_nt: TGTGCCAGCAGCTTAGCGAGAGGGAGAGCCGCGGGGCAGTACTTC
cdr3_aa: CASSLARGRAAGQYF

j_call: TRBJ2-1
cdr3_length: 15
clone_size: NA
d_call: TRBD2
v_call: TRBV11-2
cdr3_nt: TGTGCCAGCAGATACCGACTAGCGAACCTAGGGGCGCAGTTCTTC
cdr3_aa: CASRYRLANLGAQFF

j_call: TRBJ2-7
cdr3_length: 13
clone_size: NA
d_call: NA
v_call: TRBV29-1
cdr3_nt: TGCAGCGTTGGGTTCGGGACATTCTACGAGCAGTACTTC
cdr3_aa: CSVGFGTFYEQYF